This TCR beta chain was obtained from a study of metastatic and nonmetastatic thyroid tumors. Study summary: Repertoires from blood and tumor or nodule tissue of malignant and benign thyroid patients were compared.

Whole-study findings and limits: A significant increase in TCR beta diversity was reportedly seen in malignant thyroid tumors relative to benign nodules, in blood and tumor.

This clone was detected many times. Its antigen is undetermined. Looked up from germline, CDR1 is KGHDR and CDR2 is SFDVKD. CDR3 size: 14 residues. With 9 bases clipped from V and 5 bases from J, the junction kept 9 bases outside the gene matches. Each patient came to thyroid surgery without any prior treatment (of any kind). TCRdb recomputed clones from the PCR reads via MiXCR. The data show about 53,000 clones, with 20% to 25% seen just once and more than 3.5% held by the top ten. The chain uses TRBV24-1 and TRBJ2-1, with TRBD2 matching 7 bases. This sequence was found in a female donor with papillary thyroid cancer or a benign thyroid nodule (not recorded which). Some clones in this sample may be carry-over from other donors' samples. The sequenced sample was blood. This CDR3 is CATVGGTYHNEQFF. As DNA, the CDR3 is TGTGCCACCGTCGGGGGGACTTACCACAATGAGCAGTTCTTC.